This T cell receptor beta chain is from a study of T cells in Graves' hyperthyroidism and ophthalmopathy. Points from the study as a whole: Ophthalmopathy prediction by the model preceded onset by a median approximately six months.

The V end was cut by 1 base, the J end by 2 bases, with 10 bases between. The CDR3 contains 15 residues. Amplified TCR beta CDR3 regions derived from RNA transcripts. During a first-round RT-PCR of the TCR CDR3, the HTBI primer set was used. TCRdb ran MiXCR on the multiplex PCR reads and lists one entry per CDR3 protein. This sample has about 260,000 distinct CDR3 sequences, with approximately 26% found just once. Hyperthyroidism in the patients, aged 18 to 65, was newly diagnosed and under 2 months in duration. Patients were excluded for uncontrolled infection, other autoimmune disease, pregnancy or lactation. The PBMCs were sourced from fresh peripheral blood (about 10 ml). Comment on this clonotype: Its antigen is unknown.

Input material: blood. This sequence originates from a man aged 40-50 years with Graves' hyperthyroidism that later progressed to Graves' ophthalmopathy. V is TRBV12-3 or TRBV12-4 and J is TRBJ2-3; the D is unclear. CDR3 region: CASSLGASHTDTQYF. CDR3 in DNA: TGTGCCAGCAGTTTAGGGGCCAGTCACACAGATACGCAGTATTTT.